The 2 T cell receptor beta chains below all came from one sample that was sequenced in a study of OX40 agonist ivuxolimab in advanced cancers. Only in-frame clones appear in the TCRdb table, and some are missing; sequencing was by immunoSEQ multiplex PCR. The sample comprises about 34,000 clones, over 90% of which are singletons, and less than 5.5% rests with the top ten. The source was CD4+ or CD8+ T cells sorted from blood, collected in a trial of the OX40 agonist ivuxolimab. The receptor source for this set is an adult with an advanced solid tumor such as melanoma, head and neck, liver or kidney cancer.

The chain has TRBV11-3 and TRBJ2-1; D ambiguous. The V and J ends lost 0 bases and 9 bases respectively, with 6 bases between them. Germline CDR1 and CDR2: SGHNT and YENEEA. CDR3 length: 12 residues. CDR3 bases: TGTGCCAGCAGCTTAGAAGCAGGTGAGCAGTTCTTC. Translation: CASSLEAGEQFF.

The chain joins TRBV5-6 to TRBJ1-6; no firm D call. V was pared by 7 bases and J by 1 base, with 3 bases between. Germline V CDR1 and CDR2: SGHDT, YYEEEE. This CDR3 comprises 12 residues. This CDR3 is CASGSYNSPLHF. CDR3 coding DNA: TGTGCCAGCGGTTCCTATAATTCACCCCTCCACTTT.